The 17 T cell receptor beta chains in this list originate from one sample, sequenced in a study of vaccination and CD4 T cells after COVID-19. TCRdb reanalysed the PCR reads using MiXCR and keeps one entry per CDR3 protein. The table lists 35,000 to 45,000 distinct CDR3 sequences, under 45% of them singletons. Time point reported: late sampling 161 to 241 days after vaccination in a few convalescent patients. Sample: CD4+ T cells from blood, taken about 7 months after SARS-CoV-2 vaccination. The receptor set was obtained from a human donor who had recovered from COVID-19.

The chain carries TRBV20-1 and TRBJ2-7; tentative D call: TRBD2 (5 bases). The CDR3 is made up of 11 amino acids. Germline CDR1 reads DFQATT; CDR2 reads SNEGSKA (reference sequence). V was cut by 5 bases and J by 4 bases, with 9 bases left in between. The CDR3 coding sequence is TGCAGTGCTGGGAGCTCTTACGAGCAGTACTTC. Its protein is CSAGSSYEQYF.

This clonotype has only one observation. The chain is built from TRBV5-1 and TRBJ2-7; D remains ambiguous. This CDR3 region has 14 residues. Trimming took 0 bases from V and 0 from J, leaving 7 bases between them. Per germline, CDR1 SGHRS and CDR2 YFSETQ. The CDR3 nucleotides read TGCGCCAGCAGCTTGGGCCTAAACTCCTACGAGCAGTACTTC. Translating it yields CASSLGLNSYEQYF.

The chain has TRBV7-9 and TRBJ2-5; 14 bases are shared with TRBD2. CDR3 length: 16 residues. Germline lookup yields CDR1 SEHNR and CDR2 FQNEAQ (reference sequence). V shed 4 bases and J 5 bases; nucleotides not matched to a gene: 6. As DNA, the CDR3 is TGTGCCAGCAGCTCGGGACTAGCGGGAGTTGATGAGACCCAGTACTTC. This gives the protein CASSSGLAGVDETQYF.

The V and J genes are TRBV27 and TRBJ2-6; the D call may be TRBD1 or TRBD2 (5 bases each). V gave up 3 bases and J gave up 0 bases, with 9 bases separating them. Looked up from germline, CDR1 is MNHEY and CDR2 is SMNVEV (reference sequence). This CDR3 comprises 16 residues. The CDR3 region is CASSFGDGSGANVLTF. The CDR3 DNA reads TGTGCCAGCAGTTTCGGGGACGGCTCTGGGGCCAACGTCCTGACTTTC.

This sequence joins TRBV20-1 and TRBJ2-7; possibly TRBD1 for D (5 bases). The germline V gene encodes CDR1 DFQATT and CDR2 SNEGSKA (reference sequence). The CDR3 loop spans 14 amino acids. V gave up 0 bases and J gave up 3 bases, with 12 bases separating them. CDR3 bases: TGCAGTGCTAGAGATGTTCAGGGTGACTACGAGCAGTACTTC. This encodes CSARDVQGDYEQYF.

The rearrangement uses TRBV6-5 and TRBJ2-5, with a tentative D call TRBD2 (6 bases). V was shortened by 4 bases and J by 5 bases, with 14 bases between the two germline ends. The length of the CDR3 is 14 residues. Germline CDR1 is MNHEY and CDR2 is SVGAGI. CDR3 residues: CASSWRGGLETQYF. The CDR3 DNA reads TGTGCCAGCAGTTGGAGGGGCGGGTTGGAGACCCAGTACTTC.

The J gene is TRBJ1-5, the V gene TRBV5-1; D ambiguous. The CDR3 extends over 13 amino acids. The V end was cut by 0 bases, the J end by 4 bases, with 5 bases between. Germline CDR1 reads SGHRS; CDR2 reads YFSETQ. As DNA, the CDR3 is TGCGCCAGCAGCTTGGACCGGAATCAGCCCCAGCATTTT. Translated, it gives CASSLDRNQPQHF.

This chain connects TRBV6-2 or TRBV6-3 to TRBJ2-5, with 8 bases aligning to TRBD2. CDR1 and CDR2 from the germline V gene are MNHEY and SVGEGT. The CDR3 totals 13 residues. V was pared by 7 bases and J by 4 bases, with 5 bases of the junction left unmatched. The CDR3 protein is CASINGGAETQYF. In nucleotides, the CDR3 is TGTGCCAGCATCAACGGGGGGGCAGAGACCCAGTACTTC.

V usage is TRBV28 and J usage is TRBJ2-3, with D unresolved. The V gene's germline CDR1 is MDHEN and CDR2 SYDVKM. V lost 3 bases to trimming and J lost 6 bases, with 10 bases between them. CDR3 size: 13 residues. This CDR3 is CASSFRFTDTQYF. CDR3 sequence (DNA): TGTGCCAGCAGTTTCAGGTTTACGGATACGCAGTATTTT.

This clonotype was seen only a few times. This chain joins TRBV7-3 and TRBJ1-5, with D possibly being TRBD1 (5 bases). The CDR3 consists of 17 residues. Germline V gene data show CDR1 as SGHTA and CDR2 as FQGTGA. V lost 3 bases and J lost 7, with 22 bases in between. The CDR3 DNA follows: TGTGCCAGCAGCTTTAGATCCCACGACGGGGCTGGGCAGCCCCAGCATTTT. It codes for CASSFRSHDGAGQPQHF.

This clonotype occurred a few times. The rearrangement joins TRBV20-1 to TRBJ1-5; 9 bases are a match to TRBD1. The germline CDR1 and CDR2 sequences are DFQATT and SNEGSKA (reference sequence). CDR3 length: 14 residues. V was pared by 2 bases and J by 7 bases, with 6 bases of the junction left unmatched. CDR3 region: CSARPGTGNQPQHF. As DNA, the CDR3 is TGCAGTGCTAGACCCGGGACAGGGAACCAGCCCCAGCATTTT.

The gene calls are TRBV15 and TRBJ2-7; 7 bases match TRBD1. This CDR3 has 16 residues. V lost 4 bases, J lost 3 bases, and 12 bases stayed unmatched. The germline V gene has CDR1 LNHNV and CDR2 YYDKDF (reference sequence). CDR3 residues: CATSMEATGELYEQYF. In DNA form, the CDR3 reads TGTGCCACCAGCATGGAAGCTACAGGGGAACTCTACGAGCAGTACTTC.

The chain recombines TRBV12-3 or TRBV12-4 with TRBJ2-7; D not certain. Trimming took off 3 bases at V and 3 bases at J, with 15 bases between the two ends. This CDR3 comprises 15 residues. Here the CDR3 reads CASSFGPARSYEQYF. DNA of the CDR3: TGTGCCAGCAGTTTTGGTCCAGCCAGGAGCTACGAGCAGTACTTC.

This clonotype was counted a few times. The V gene is TRBV6-5, the J gene TRBJ1-1, with D unclear. Trimming shortened V by 6 bases and J by 5 bases, and 13 bases separated the two germline ends. This CDR3 contains 13 residues. CDR1 and CDR2 (germline): MNHEY, SVGAGI. The CDR3 nucleotides are TGTGCCAGCAGCTTACTCGACACGACTGAAGCTTTCTTT. It codes for CASSLLDTTEAFF.

This chain links TRBV30 with TRBJ2-3; TRBD2 agrees at 9 bases. CDR1 is GTSNPN, CDR2 SVGIG, per germline (reference sequence). The CDR3 is 16 residues long. V gave up 0 bases and J gave up 6 bases; unmatched junction bases: 10. The CDR3 loop is CAWSVLGGGEKDTQYF. The CDR3 DNA reads as TGTGCCTGGAGTGTACTTGGCGGGGGGGAGAAGGATACGCAGTATTTT.

This clonotype was detected only a few times. The chain joins TRBV19 to TRBJ2-1; maybe TRBD2 (5 bases). There are 12 residues in the CDR3. The germline V gene encodes CDR1 LNHDA and CDR2 SQIVND (reference sequence). Between the trimmed V and J ends, which lost 7 bases and 11 bases, there was a span of 15 bases. Written as DNA, the CDR3 is TGTGCCAGTACCTACCGGGAAGGAAAGCAGTTCTTC. Protein: CASTYREGKQFF.

There are a few counts of this clonotype. This chain joins TRBV28 and TRBJ2-2, with 9 nucleotides matching TRBD2. This CDR3 is built from 15 residues. Trimming took 4 bases from V and 5 from J; bases not matched to a gene: 5. CDR1 MDHEN and CDR2 SYDVKM come from the germline V gene. The CDR3 reads CASSSGLAATGELFF. In DNA form, the CDR3 reads TGTGCCAGCAGTTCGGGACTAGCAGCGACCGGGGAGCTGTTTTTT.